The entry below describes one TCR beta chain. Deletions cut 2 bases from V and 3 bases from J, with 10 bases between. From germline, CDR1 is KGHSH and CDR2 LQKENI. The CDR3 has 14 amino acids. This record belongs to a study of control samples from healthy donors and cancer patients. Sequenced by immunoSEQ multiplex PCR; TCRdb stores in-frame clones only, minus some. The sample comprises around 120,000 clones, more than 70% of which are singletons, and less than 3% rests with the top ten. The sample taken for sequencing was blood. The gene calls are TRBV18 and TRBJ2-5; D not certain. This sequence was found in a woman aged 70-85 years in good health. In DNA form, the CDR3 reads TGTGCCAGCTCACCAAACATGCTCGAAGAGACCCAGTACTTC. Translation gives CASSPNMLEETQYF.